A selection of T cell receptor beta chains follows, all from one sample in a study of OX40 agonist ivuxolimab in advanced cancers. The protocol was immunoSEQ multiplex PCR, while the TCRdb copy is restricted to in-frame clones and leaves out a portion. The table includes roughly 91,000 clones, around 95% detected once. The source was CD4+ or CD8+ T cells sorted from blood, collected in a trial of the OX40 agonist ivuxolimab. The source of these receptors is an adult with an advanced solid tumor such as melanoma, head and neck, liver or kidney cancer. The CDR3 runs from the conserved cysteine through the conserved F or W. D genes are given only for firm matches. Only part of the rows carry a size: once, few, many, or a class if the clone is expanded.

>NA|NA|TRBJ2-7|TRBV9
CASSVEGLGDEQYF
TGTGCCAGCAGCGTAGAAGGGCTCGGCGACGAGCAGTACTTC
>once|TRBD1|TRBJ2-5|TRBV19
CASSTRQGETQYF
TGTGCCAGTAGTACGCGACAGGGGGAGACCCAGTACTTC
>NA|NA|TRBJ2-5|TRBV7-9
CASSLALGGETQYF
TGTGCCAGCAGCTTAGCGCTAGGGGGAGAGACCCAGTACTTC
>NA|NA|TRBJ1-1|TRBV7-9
CASSLTEKNTEAFF
TGTGCCAGCAGCTTGACGGAGAAGAACACTGAAGCTTTCTTT
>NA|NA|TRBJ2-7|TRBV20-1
CSAPLVGEQYF
TGCAGTGCTCCCCTAGTCGGCGAGCAGTACTTC
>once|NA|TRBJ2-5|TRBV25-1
CASSDNIIQVGGETQYF
TGTGCCAGCAGTGATAACATAATCCAGGTGGGGGGAGAGACCCAGTACTTC
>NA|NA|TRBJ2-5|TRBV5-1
CASSLNPAAETQYF
TGCGCCAGCAGCTTGAACCCGGCGGCAGAGACCCAGTACTTC
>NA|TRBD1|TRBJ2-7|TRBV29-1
CSVVRTGDYEQYF
TGCAGCGTTGTTCGAACAGGGGATTACGAGCAGTACTTC
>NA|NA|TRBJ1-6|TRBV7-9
CASSVEPEWDSPLHF
TGTGCCAGCAGCGTGGAGCCGGAATGGGATTCACCCCTCCACTTT
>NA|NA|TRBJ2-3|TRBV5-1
CASSLEDTQYF
TGCGCCAGCAGCTTGGAAGATACGCAGTATTTT
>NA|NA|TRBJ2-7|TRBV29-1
CSAREMGEASYEQYF
TGCAGCGCTCGGGAAATGGGCGAGGCCTCCTACGAGCAGTACTTC
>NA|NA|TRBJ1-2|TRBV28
CASSPIIFSFSYTF
TGTGCCAGCAGTCCCATAATATTTTCTTTCAGCTACACCTTC
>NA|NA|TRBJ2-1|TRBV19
CASSIVTGLYNEQFF
TGTGCCAGTAGTATAGTGACGGGACTCTACAATGAGCAGTTCTTC
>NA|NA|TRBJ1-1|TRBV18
CASSPPDRPNTEAFF
TGTGCCAGCTCACCACCCGACAGACCGAACACTGAAGCTTTCTTT
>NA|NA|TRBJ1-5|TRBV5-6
CASSLGEASNQPQHF
TGTGCCAGCAGCTTAGGGGAGGCGAGCAATCAGCCCCAGCATTTT
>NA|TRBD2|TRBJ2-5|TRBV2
CASRPTGLAHQETQYF
TGTGCCAGCAGGCCTACGGGACTAGCGCACCAAGAGACCCAGTACTTC
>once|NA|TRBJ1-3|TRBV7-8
CASSPPGPGNTIYF
TGTGCCAGCAGCCCCCCTGGGCCTGGAAACACCATATATTTT
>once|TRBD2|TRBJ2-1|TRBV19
CASSSGLPNNEQFF
TGTGCCAGTAGTTCGGGACTACCCAACAATGAGCAGTTCTTC
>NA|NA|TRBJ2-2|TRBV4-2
CASIGYLNTGELFF
TGTGCCAGCATAGGTTACTTGAACACCGGGGAGCTGTTTTTT
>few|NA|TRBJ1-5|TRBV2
CASSGQWGNQPQHF
TGTGCCAGCAGTGGACAGTGGGGCAATCAGCCCCAGCATTTT
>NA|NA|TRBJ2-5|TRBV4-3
CASSQDPGAGETQYF
TGCGCCAGCAGCCAAGATCCGGGGGCGGGAGAGACCCAGTACTTC
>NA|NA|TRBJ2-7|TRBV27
CASSLSTGLYEQYF
TGTGCCAGCAGTTTATCGACAGGTCTATACGAGCAGTACTTC
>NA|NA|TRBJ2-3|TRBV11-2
CASSSVRDTTDTQYF
TGTGCCAGCAGCTCGGTCCGGGACACCACAGATACGCAGTATTTT
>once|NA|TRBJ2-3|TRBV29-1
CSVTGTGGADTQYF
TGCAGCGTTACCGGGACGGGGGGCGCAGATACGCAGTATTTT
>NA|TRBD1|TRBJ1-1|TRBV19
CASSILQGYTEAFF
TGTGCCAGTAGTATCCTACAGGGGTACACTGAAGCTTTCTTT
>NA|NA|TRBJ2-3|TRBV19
CASSIRASSTDTQYF
TGTGCCAGTAGTATACGGGCTTCCTCCACAGATACGCAGTATTTT
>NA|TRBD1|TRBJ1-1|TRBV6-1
CASSTGGSNTEAFF
TGTGCCAGCAGCACAGGGGGGTCGAACACTGAAGCTTTCTTT
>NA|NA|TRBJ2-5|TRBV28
CASSSPGEETQYF
TGTGCCAGCTCCAGTCCGGGGGAAGAGACCCAGTACTTC
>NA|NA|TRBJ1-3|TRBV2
CAIPGTPGSGNTIYF
TGTGCCATCCCAGGGACCCCGGGCTCTGGAAACACCATATATTTT
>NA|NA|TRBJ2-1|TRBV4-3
CASSQDRVRWEAVSSYNEQFF
TGCGCCAGCAGCCAAGATAGGGTTCGGTGGGAGGCGGTAAGCTCCTACAATGAGCAGTTCTTC
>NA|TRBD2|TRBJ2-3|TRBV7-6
CASSLSGNTDTQYF
TGTGCCAGCAGCTTAAGCGGGAACACAGATACGCAGTATTTT
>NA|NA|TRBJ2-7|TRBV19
CASSTGSGEQYF
TGTGCCAGTAGTACCGGTTCGGGTGAGCAGTACTTC
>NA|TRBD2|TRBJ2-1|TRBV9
CASSVGAGGYNEQFF
TGTGCCAGCAGCGTAGGAGCGGGGGGTTACAATGAGCAGTTCTTC
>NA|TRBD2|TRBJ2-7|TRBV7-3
CASSLREGAYEQYF
TGTGCCAGCAGCCTCAGGGAGGGAGCCTACGAGCAGTACTTC
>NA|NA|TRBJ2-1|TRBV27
CASSFSRSNEQFF
TGTGCCAGCAGTTTTTCTAGATCCAATGAGCAGTTCTTC
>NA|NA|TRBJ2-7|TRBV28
CASSPRDFYEQYF
TGTGCCAGCAGCCCCCGGGATTTCTACGAGCAGTACTTC
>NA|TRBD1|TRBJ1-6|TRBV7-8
CASSLDRGSPLHF
TGTGCCAGCAGCTTAGACAGGGGTTCACCCCTCCACTTT
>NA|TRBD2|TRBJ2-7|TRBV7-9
CASSSSQTSGGYEQYF
TGTGCCAGCAGCTCTTCCCAGACTAGCGGGGGGTACGAGCAGTACTTC
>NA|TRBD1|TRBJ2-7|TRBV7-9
CASSPKGQGGEQYF
TGTGCCAGCAGCCCGAAGGGACAGGGGGGGGAGCAGTACTTC
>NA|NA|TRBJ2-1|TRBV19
CASSMGTYNEQFF
TGTGCCAGTAGTATGGGGACCTACAATGAGCAGTTCTTC
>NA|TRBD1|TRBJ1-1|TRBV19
CASSNRDREERTEAFF
TGTGCCAGTAGTAACCGGGACAGGGAAGAGAGAACTGAAGCTTTCTTT
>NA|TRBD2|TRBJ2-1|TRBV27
CASRPIGLADNEQFF
TGTGCCAGCAGACCCATTGGACTAGCAGACAATGAGCAGTTCTTC